These 3 T cell receptor beta chains were sequenced from one sample in a study of spatial heterogeneity in lung cancer (dated by TCRdb to between 2018 and 2020). Library creation used 5' RACE. The run used a NextSeq 500. The public reads were quality trimmed at Q25 with fastp and then assembled into clones with MiXCR by TCRdb, keeping productive beta chains. When rows share a CDR3 protein, they turn into one entry using the most common DNA and genes. The sample table contains about 7,000 distinct CDR3 sequences; only one count was recorded for 7.5% to 10% of them. The top ten clones comprise about half of the sample. The time point label corresponds to: sample taken at primary tumor resection. TCR sequencing used whole RNA extracted from tumor and nontumor lung tissue, or from cryopreserved PBMC samples, without cell sorting. Sequenced material: PBMCs, taken at surgery. The receptors were gathered from a male donor with early-stage non-small cell lung cancer.

Ten or more counts support this clonotype. A library made for alpha chains picked up this beta chain off target, so its size means little. CDR3 amino acids: CASIDRDYTDTQYF. The CDR3 DNA reads as TGTGCCAGCATCGACAGAGACTACACAGATACGCAGTATTTT. This chain uses TRBV6-5 with TRBJ2-3, with D possibly being TRBD1 or TRBD2 (5 bases each). This CDR3 comprises 14 residues. Per germline, CDR1 MNHEY and CDR2 SVGAGI. V was cut by 7 bases and J by 2 bases, with 13 bases left in between.

Ten or more counts support this clonotype. This beta chain is a stray sequence in a library constructed for alpha chains; its clone size is not meaningful. The V gene is TRBV5-1, the J gene TRBJ1-2; the D is unclear. The CDR3 spans 13 residues. Germline V gene data show CDR1 as SGHRS and CDR2 as YFSETQ. Trimming cost V 0 bases and J 7 bases, with 10 bases left between them. The CDR3 DNA follows: TGCGCCAGCAGCTTGGAAACAGCCTCTGGCTACACCTTC. Translated, it gives CASSLETASGYTF.

In this sample, this clonotype turned up once. The library was prepared for alpha chains; this beta chain is a stray read, so its frequency means little. The chain couples TRBV12-3 or TRBV12-4 to TRBJ1-5; tentative D call: TRBD1 (6 bases). The CDR3 spans 15 residues. V lost 6 bases and J lost 6, with 18 bases in between. As DNA, the CDR3 is TGTGCCAGCAGAACCGACAGGTTGGGTGGTCAGCCCCAGCATTTT. Protein: CASRTDRLGGQPQHF.